These 27 T cell receptor beta chains were sequenced from one sample in a study of cytomegalovirus exposure and HLA in healthy donors. With 60 Vbeta and 13 Jbeta primers, the PCR was carried out. Some clones are missing from TCRdb's copy, which holds only in-frame ones; the method was immunoSEQ multiplex PCR. Of fewer than 200,000 clones in the sample, approximately 70% were seen once. Material for sequencing was PBMCs. The receptors were gathered from a man between 35 and 55 years old in good health and CMV-seropositive.

The V and J genes are TRBV7-2 and TRBJ1-6; 9 bases match TRBD1. The CDR3 covers 19 residues. V lost 4 bases, J lost 8 bases, and 18 bases stayed unmatched. Per the germline V gene, CDR1 is SGHTA and CDR2 is FQGNSA. Here the CDR3 reads CASSSPGQGNAWGDSPLHF. The CDR3 DNA follows: TGTGCCAGCAGCTCACCGGGACAGGGAAATGCCTGGGGGGATTCACCCCTCCACTTT. Full variable domain (remainder filled in from reference TRBV7-2 and TRBJ1-6): GAGVSQSPSNKVTEKGKDVELRCDPISGHTALYWYRQSLGQGLEFLIYFQGNSAPDKSGLPSDRFSAERTGGSVSTLTIQRTQQEDSAVYLCASSSPGQGNAWGDSPLHFGNGTRLTVT.

The chain recombines TRBV19 with TRBJ2-7; 9 bases align to TRBD1. The J segment lost 0 bases and the V segment lost 6 bases, leaving 6 bases of the junction unmatched. Germline values: CDR1 LNHDA, CDR2 SQIVND (reference sequence). The CDR3 totals 15 residues. CDR3 loop: CASSEPGQGSYEQYF. CDR3 coding DNA: TGTGCCAGTAGCGAACCGGGACAGGGCTCCTACGAGCAGTACTTC. The entire variable domain, with the rest obtained from reference TRBV19 and TRBJ2-7, is as follows: DGGITQSPKYLFRKEGQNVTLSCEQNLNHDAMYWYRQDPGQGLRLIYYSQIVNDFQKGDIAEGYSVSREKKESFPLTVTSAQKNPTAFYLCASSEPGQGSYEQYFGPGTRLTVT.

The chain couples TRBV19 to TRBJ2-7; 7 bases match TRBD2. The V gene's germline CDR1 is LNHDA and CDR2 SQIVND (reference sequence). There are 14 residues in the CDR3. Trimming cost V 7 bases and J 4 bases; bases outside gene matches: 10. CDR3 coding DNA: TGTGCCAGTACCCCTAGCGGCATCACATACGAGCAGTACTTC. Translating gives CASTPSGITYEQYF.

The chain combines TRBV6-1 with TRBJ1-6; no definite D call. V lost 0 bases and J 11 bases, leaving 11 bases between the germline ends. The CDR3 is 14 amino acids. Per germline, CDR1 MNHNS and CDR2 SASEGT. CDR3 amino acids: CASSEAVRGAPLHF. In DNA form, the CDR3 reads TGTGCCAGCAGTGAAGCTGTGAGAGGAGCACCCCTCCACTTT.

The chain carries TRBV12-2 and TRBJ1-2; the table's TRBD1 call for D was not verified on the DNA. TRBV12-2 has pseudogene status. The CDR3 spans 11 residues. CDR3 protein: CASRLAAGVTF. As DNA, the CDR3 is TGTGCAAGTCGCTTAGCGGCAGGGGTCACCTTC.

The chain couples TRBV14 to TRBJ1-1; tentatively, D is TRBD1 (5 bases). V gave up 0 bases and J gave up 0 bases, with 11 bases separating them. From germline, CDR1 is SGHDN and CDR2 FVKESK. This CDR3 has 16 residues. The CDR3 DNA follows: TGTGCCAGCAGCCAAGATCAGGGAGGAGTGAACACTGAAGCTTTCTTT. It is translated as CASSQDQGGVNTEAFF. The full variable domain, in which reference TRBV14 and TRBJ1-1 provide the parts outside the CDR3, is EAGVTQFPSHSVIEKGQTVTLRCDPISGHDNLYWYRRVMGKEIKFLLHFVKESKQDESGMPNNRFLAERTGGTYSTLKVQPAELEDSGVYFCASSQDQGGVNTEAFFGQGTRLTVV.

This clone came up a few times. At one end, the junction sequence differs from germline, possibly due to a read error. The chain recombines TRBV7-9 with TRBJ1-1, with a tentative D call TRBD1 (5 bases). CDR3 length: 15 amino acids. Per the germline V gene, CDR1 is SEHNR and CDR2 is FQNEAQ (reference sequence). The DNA for the CDR3 is TGTTCCAGCAGCTTGGGGGACTGGGAATTCACTGAAGCTTTCTTT. Protein product: CSSSLGDWEFTEAFF.

The chain is built from TRBV14 and TRBJ2-4; TRBD1 aligns across 8 bases. V lost 0 bases to trimming and J lost 8 bases; unmatched junction nucleotides: 12. This CDR3 spans 17 amino acids. Germline assignment: CDR1 SGHDN and CDR2 FVKESK. CDR3 DNA sequence: TGTGCCAGCAGCCAAGATCAGGGGGCGCCGGGAAAGTACATTCAGTACTTC. Translated, it gives CASSQDQGAPGKYIQYF.

The V and J genes are TRBV2 and TRBJ2-2, with D uncertain. The V end was cut by 9 bases, the J end by 0 bases, with 11 bases between. CDR1 and CDR2 (germline): SNHLY, FYNNEI. This CDR3 contains 14 residues. CDR3 in DNA: TGTGCCAGTCACCAGTTCGCGAACACCGGGGAGCTGTTTTTT. Protein product: CASHQFANTGELFF.

V is TRBV9 and J is TRBJ2-7, with no clear D. This CDR3 comprises 13 residues. V was trimmed by 0 bases and J by 5 bases, leaving 9 bases between them. The germline V gene encodes CDR1 SGDLS and CDR2 YYNGEE. The chain's CDR3 is CASSVDYFNEQYF. CDR3 coding DNA: TGTGCCAGCAGCGTAGACTACTTCAACGAGCAGTACTTC.

CDR3 nucleotide sequence: TGTGCCAGTACCATAGGGCGGGACACTGAAGCTTTCTTT. This encodes CASTIGRDTEAFF. This chain connects TRBV19 to TRBJ1-1, with D uncertain. CDR1 and CDR2 (germline): LNHDA, SQIVND (reference sequence). This CDR3 spans 13 amino acids. Trimming took off 7 bases at V and 3 bases at J, with 12 bases between the two ends.

This chain's CDR3 is CASVGGDRGLNGYTF. CDR3 coding DNA: TGTGCCAGCGTGGGGGGTGACAGGGGATTGAATGGCTACACCTTC. V and J are TRBV4-2 and TRBJ1-2; TRBD1 matches 8 bases. This CDR3 is built from 15 residues. The V and J ends lost 8 bases and 6 bases, in that order; junction bases with no gene match: 14. The germline gives CDR1 LGHNA, CDR2 YNFKEQ.

About this clone itself: At the DNA level, this CDR3 is encoded by other sequences in the same sample as well. The rearrangement links TRBV4-1 to TRBJ2-5; D gene ambiguous. V was clipped by 1 base and J by 2 bases, with 5 bases between them. The germline V gene has CDR1 MGHRA and CDR2 YSYEKL. The CDR3 is made up of 13 amino acids. The CDR3 region has the DNA TGCGCCAGCAGCCAAGTTTTACAAGAGACCCAGTACTTC. Its translation is CASSQVLQETQYF.

The V call is TRBV19, the J call TRBJ1-1, with a tentative D call TRBD1 (5 bases). The CDR3 loop spans 15 amino acids. The ends were cut back, 5 bases at V and 3 bases at J, with 16 bases in the middle. Germline V gene sequence: CDR1 LNHDA, CDR2 SQIVND (reference sequence). The CDR3 region is CASSHRRIRDTEAFF. The CDR3 DNA reads TGTGCCAGTAGTCACAGGAGAATCCGAGACACTGAAGCTTTCTTT.

The rearrangement links TRBV29-1 to TRBJ2-3, with 11 bases aligning to TRBD2. The V segment lost 5 bases and the J segment 8 bases; nucleotides outside the gene matches: 9. CDR1 is SQVTM, CDR2 ANQGSEA, per germline. The CDR3 totals 14 residues. The CDR3 sequence: CSVRLSGGAGTQYF. Here the CDR3 DNA reads TGCAGCGTTCGACTTAGCGGGGGGGCCGGTACGCAGTATTTT.

V usage is TRBV6-5 and J usage is TRBJ1-1; maybe TRBD1 (6 bases). Germline values: CDR1 MNHEY, CDR2 SVGAGI. The CDR3 length is 14 residues. Trimming shortened V by 2 bases and J by 3 bases, and 10 bases separated the two germline ends. CDR3 in DNA: TGTGCCAGCAGTTACGAGGACAGAGACACTGAAGCTTTCTTT. It yields the protein CASSYEDRDTEAFF.

This sequence joins TRBV15 and TRBJ2-3, with TRBD2 matching 8 bases. Unmatched junction bases numbered 5, after V lost 1 base and J lost 5 bases. CDR1 and CDR2 from the germline V gene are LNHNV and YYDKDF (reference sequence). CDR3 length: 15 amino acids. CDR3 DNA sequence: TGTGCCACCAGCAGAGCTCTGACTAGCGTAGATACGCAGTATTTT. It yields the protein CATSRALTSVDTQYF.

The chain joins TRBV7-9 to TRBJ1-4; weak D call: TRBD1 (6 bases). Germline V gives CDR1 SEHNR, CDR2 FQNEAQ (reference sequence). V dropped 6 bases and J dropped 14 bases, with 16 bases sitting between them. This CDR3 is 12 amino acids long. As DNA, the CDR3 is TGTGCCAGCAGTCCCGGGACACAATACCTGTTTTTT. The encoded protein is CASSPGTQYLFF.

This sequence joins TRBV5-8 and TRBJ2-3, with no clear D. CDR1 is SGHTS and CDR2 is YDEGEE in the germline V gene. With 4 bases removed from V and 8 bases from J, the gap between germline ends came to 8 bases. This CDR3 is 11 amino acids long. The CDR3: CASSPPGTQYF. Here the CDR3 DNA reads TGTGCCAGCAGCCCGCCGGGTACGCAGTATTTT.

In its sample, this clone was seen a few times. The chain couples TRBV7-8 to TRBJ2-5; 11 positions match TRBD1. The J call may be faulty, since TRBJ2-7 better matches the DNA end. CDR3 length: 15 residues. The germline gives CDR1 SGHVS, CDR2 FQNEAQ. DNA of the CDR3: TGTGCCAGCAGCTTAGTTGGGACAGGGGGCTACGAGCAGTACTTC. It yields the protein CASSLVGTGGYEQYF.

Only a few counts were recorded for this clone. V usage is TRBV28 and J usage is TRBJ2-7; 8 bases agree with TRBD1. Trimming cost V 3 bases and J 7 bases; bases outside gene matches: 17. Per the germline V gene, CDR1 is MDHEN and CDR2 is SYDVKM. The CDR3 is 17 residues long. CDR3 region: CASSFPQGTGWTWEQYF. CDR3 in DNA: TGTGCCAGCAGTTTCCCCCAAGGGACAGGTTGGACGTGGGAGCAGTACTTC. The full variable domain, with the rest looked up from reference TRBV28 and TRBJ2-7, is DVKVTQSSRYLVKRTGEKVFLECVQDMDHENMFWYRQDPGLGLRLIYFSYDVKMKEKGDIPEGYSVSREKKERFSLILESASTNQTSMYLCASSFPQGTGWTWEQYFGPGTRLTVT.

This clone was recorded a few times. The rearrangement links TRBV27 to TRBJ2-1; tentatively, D is TRBD2 (5 bases). This CDR3 region has 13 residues. The germline V gene has CDR1 MNHEY and CDR2 SMNVEV (reference sequence). V lost 5 bases and J lost 7, with 12 bases in between. The CDR3 DNA reads TGTGCCAGCAGTGGATGGGAGAAAAATGAGCAGTTCTTC. It yields the protein CASSGWEKNEQFF.

This clone appeared a single time. The V and J genes are TRBV4-1 and TRBJ1-5; D is possibly TRBD1 (6 bases). Per germline, CDR1 MGHRA and CDR2 YSYEKL. V gave up 0 bases and J gave up 4 bases, with 16 bases separating them. The length of the CDR3 is 17 residues. The CDR3 DNA follows: TGCGCCAGCAGCCAAGATCCTAAGCAGGGGCGGAATCAGCCCCAGCATTTT. Its translation is CASSQDPKQGRNQPQHF.

V is TRBV6-1 and J is TRBJ1-2; D may be TRBD1 (6 bases). This CDR3 has 15 residues. In germline, CDR1 is MNHNS, CDR2 SASEGT. The germline V and J ends were trimmed by 6 bases and 0 bases, with 14 bases remaining between them. The chain's CDR3 is CASSLERTANYGYTF. CDR3 sequence (DNA): TGTGCCAGCAGCCTGGAGAGGACAGCTAACTATGGCTACACCTTC.

This clone was counted between two and nine times. CDR3 protein: CASIQGGSYNSPLHF. The CDR3 DNA sequence: TGTGCCAGCATTCAAGGGGGCTCCTATAATTCACCCCTCCACTTT. The gene calls are TRBV6-1 and TRBJ1-6; tentative D call: TRBD1 (6 bases). V was clipped by 7 bases and J by 0 bases, with 10 bases between them. The CDR3 length is 15 residues. CDR1 and CDR2 (germline): MNHNS, SASEGT.

This chain uses TRBV19 with TRBJ2-2; D possibly corresponds to TRBD1 (6 bases). Germline CDR1 is LNHDA and CDR2 is SQIVND (reference sequence). The CDR3 loop spans 15 amino acids. V lost 6 bases and J 0 bases, leaving 11 bases between the germline ends. The CDR3 DNA sequence: TGTGCCAGTAGGCAGAGACAGGCGAACACCGGGGAGCTGTTTTTT. It specifies CASRQRQANTGELFF.

The CDR3 nucleotides read TGTGCCAGCAGGGCGGGACAGGGGCCAAACATTCAGTACTTC. It encodes CASRAGQGPNIQYF. The chain joins TRBV6-5 to TRBJ2-4; 10 bases fit TRBD1. The CDR3 is made up of 14 amino acids. Germline loops: CDR1 MNHEY, CDR2 SVGAGI. J was trimmed by 6 bases and V by 6 bases; bases with no gene match: 5.